Following are 12 T cell receptor beta chains from one sample sequenced in a study of T cell responses to AZD1222 COVID-19 vaccine. Assay used: immunoSEQ multiplex PCR; TCRdb lists only in-frame clones, some missing. The sample lists over 150,000 clones, around nine tenths occurring once. Sequenced material: peripheral blood, taken on day 0 of AZD1222 vaccination. The source of these receptors is an adult in good health.

The chain links TRBV5-6 to TRBJ1-5; the D is unclear. Trimming stripped 3 bases from V and 6 bases from J, with 7 bases between. This CDR3 is built from 12 residues. CDR1 and CDR2 from the germline V gene are SGHDT and YYEEEE. CDR3 nucleotides: TGTGCCAGCAGCTCCGGTGGTCAGCCCCAGCATTTT. It yields the protein CASSSGGQPQHF.

This chain connects TRBV9 to TRBJ1-1, with D perhaps TRBD1 (5 bases). The CDR3 covers 16 residues. Deletions cut 0 bases from V and 2 bases from J, with 14 bases between. Germline V CDR1 and CDR2: SGDLS, YYNGEE. The DNA of the CDR3 is TGTGCCAGCAGCGTAGTTTCGGGACTCGGCAACACTGAAGCTTTCTTT. It is translated as CASSVVSGLGNTEAFF.

This clone was observed once. The chain employs TRBV9 and TRBJ2-3, with 8 bases that match TRBD2. This CDR3 contains 15 residues. J was trimmed by 5 bases and V by 2 bases; bases with no gene match: 7. Germline values: CDR1 SGDLS, CDR2 YYNGEE. DNA for the CDR3: TGTGCCAGCAGCGTTGGGACTAGAGCGGAAGATACGCAGTATTTT. Protein: CASSVGTRAEDTQYF.

This rearrangement joins TRBV5-5 to TRBJ2-7; TRBD1 aligns across 7 bases. With 3 bases clipped from V and 5 bases from J, the junction kept 8 bases outside the gene matches. This CDR3 comprises 14 residues. Germline V gene sequence: CDR1 SGHKS, CDR2 YYEKEE (reference sequence). Here the CDR3 DNA reads TGTGCCAGCAGCTCCCGGACAGGAATGGACGAGCAGTACTTC. The encoded protein is CASSSRTGMDEQYF.

The rearrangement joins TRBV7-9 to TRBJ1-1; 8 positions agree with TRBD1. Germline CDR1 SEHNR, CDR2 FQNEAQ (reference sequence). The CDR3 has 15 residues. V lost 2 bases to trimming and J lost 7 bases; unmatched junction nucleotides: 9. CDR3 residues: CASSLRQGRVGEAFF. The CDR3 coding sequence is TGTGCCAGCAGCTTAAGACAGGGGAGGGTCGGTGAAGCTTTCTTT.

The V gene is TRBV21-1, the J gene TRBJ2-7; the DNA was not compared with TRBD1, the D call given in the table. TRBV21-1 is flagged as a pseudogene. The CDR3 contains 14 residues. The CDR3 sequence is CASSDRNRGREQYF. The CDR3 DNA reads as TGTGCCAGCAGCGACCGAAACAGGGGACGCGAGCAGTACTTC.

This chain joins TRBV5-1 and TRBJ2-3; 7 bases fit TRBD2. After removal of 3 bases from V and 0 bases from J, the junction contained 7 bases not matched to a gene. The CDR3 length is 16 residues. Germline V gene data show CDR1 as SGHRS and CDR2 as YFSETQ. The CDR3 region is CASSSRTRRSTDTQYF. In DNA, the CDR3 is TGCGCCAGCAGCTCCCGGACTAGAAGAAGCACAGATACGCAGTATTTT.

The gene calls are TRBV11-2 and TRBJ1-6; D gene ambiguous. With 0 bases removed from V and 6 bases from J, the gap between germline ends came to 6 bases. This CDR3 is 14 amino acids long. Germline V lookup: CDR1 SGHAT, CDR2 FQNNGV. Here the CDR3 reads CASSLEPGNSPLHF. The CDR3 nucleotides are TGTGCCAGCAGCTTAGAGCCGGGTAATTCACCCCTCCACTTT. Drawing the rest from reference TRBV11-2 and TRBJ1-6, the complete variable domain is EAGVAQSPRYKIIEKRQSVAFWCNPISGHATLYWYQQILGQGPKLLIQFQNNGVVDDSQLPKDRFSAERLKGVDSTLKIQPAKLEDSAVYLCASSLEPGNSPLHFGNGTRLTVT.

The CDR3 protein is CASSRRGLDYGYTF. Here the CDR3 DNA reads TGTGCCAGCAGCCGGAGGGGGCTAGACTATGGCTACACCTTC. The chain is built from TRBV11-2 and TRBJ1-2; 7 bases line up with TRBD1. The germline V gene encodes CDR1 SGHAT and CDR2 FQNNGV. V lost 5 bases, J lost 3 bases, and 6 bases stayed unmatched. The CDR3 consists of 14 residues.

V gene TRBV5-1 combines with J gene TRBJ2-5; 9 bases map to TRBD1. Germline CDR1 reads SGHRS; CDR2 reads YFSETQ. CDR3 length: 14 residues. V dropped 4 bases and J dropped 5; count of bases not matched to a gene: 6. CDR3 in DNA: TGCGCCAGCAGCGGGGACAGGGTGGAGGAGACCCAGTACTTC. This gives the protein CASSGDRVEETQYF.

The J gene is TRBJ1-3, the V gene TRBV30, with D maybe TRBD1 (6 bases). The V end was cut by 5 bases, the J end by 4 bases, with 9 bases between. The CDR3 sequence is 12 residues long. Germline values: CDR1 GTSNPN, CDR2 SVGIG (reference sequence). In nucleotides, the CDR3 is TGTGCCTGGGAGGGGGTAGGAAACACCATATATTTT. This encodes CAWEGVGNTIYF. Based on the CDR3 plus reference TRBV30 and TRBJ1-3, the full variable domain is SQTIHQWPATLVQPVGSPLSLECTVEGTSNPNLYWYRQAAGRGLQLLFYSVGIGQISSEVPQNLSASRPQDRQFILSSKKLLLSDSGFYLCAWEGVGNTIYFGEGSWLTVV.

V gene TRBV9 combines with J gene TRBJ1-4, with TRBD1 as a possible D gene (6 bases). The V and J ends lost 1 base and 6 bases respectively, with 13 bases between them. The CDR3 runs 15 residues. Germline assignment: CDR1 SGDLS and CDR2 YYNGEE. CDR3 DNA: TGTGCCAGCAGCGTATGGGGGCAACGGGATGAAAAACTGTTTTTT. Translating gives CASSVWGQRDEKLFF.